Listed below are T cell receptor beta chains from one sample, sequenced in a study of T-cell memory formation after mild COVID-19. TCRdb recomputed calls from the 5' RACE reads with MiXCR, one row per CDR3 protein. The sample lists roughly 500,000 distinct CDR3 sequences, around 21% occurring once. Sequenced: PBMCs or a T cell subset sorted from them (not recorded which). These receptors were collected from an adult woman who had mild COVID-19 (a few samples of this study predate the infection). Cell type and time point are not known. CDR3s include the opening cysteine and the closing phenylalanine or tryptophan. Fields, in order: J gene, D gene, clone size, V gene, CDR3 protein, CDR3 DNA. D genes are given only for firm matches. Expanded clones get a size class; other rows say once, few or many, or leave the size out.

J: TRBJ1-6; D: NA; size: NA; V: TRBV6-6; CDR3: CASRSYNSPLHF; DNA: TGTGCCAGCCGGTCTTATAATTCACCCCTCCACTTT
J: TRBJ1-2; D: NA; size: few; V: TRBV30; CDR3: CAWRRGVNGYTF; DNA: TGTGCCTGGAGGCGGGGAGTAAATGGCTACACCTTC
J: TRBJ2-7; D: NA; size: many; V: TRBV5-5; CDR3: CASSPTLGSYEQYF; DNA: TGTGCCAGCAGCCCCACTCTGGGCTCCTACGAGCAGTACTTC
J: TRBJ1-2; D: NA; size: NA; V: TRBV6-2/TRBV6-3; CDR3: CASSSARSLGYTF; DNA: TGTGCCAGCAGTTCGGCTCGATCCCTAGGCTACACCTTC
J: TRBJ2-3; D: NA; size: few; V: TRBV7-8; CDR3: CASSLGHKQSSSTDTQYF; DNA: TGTGCCAGCAGCCTGGGTCACAAACAATCCTCTAGCACAGATACGCAGTATTTT
J: TRBJ2-3; D: NA; size: NA; V: TRBV11-2; CDR3: CASTPLSTDTQYF; DNA: TGTGCCAGCACCCCGCTAAGCACAGATACGCAGTATTTT
J: TRBJ1-1; D: NA; size: few; V: TRBV30; CDR3: CAWNMGSLNTEAFF; DNA: TGTGCCTGGAATATGGGCAGTCTGAACACTGAAGCTTTCTTT
J: TRBJ2-3; D: NA; size: NA; V: TRBV2; CDR3: CASSENGGPSTDTQYF; DNA: TGTGCCAGCAGTGAGAATGGGGGCCCTAGCACAGATACGCAGTATTTT
J: TRBJ2-5; D: NA; size: NA; V: TRBV25-1; CDR3: CASRGGTETQYF; DNA: TGTGCCAGCAGAGGAGGGACGGAGACCCAGTACTTC
J: TRBJ2-5; D: NA; size: few; V: TRBV4-1; CDR3: CASSQVGQEASRTLETQYF; DNA: TGCGCCAGCAGCCAAGTCGGGCAGGAGGCGTCCCGGACCTTGGAGACCCAGTACTTC
J: TRBJ2-5; D: NA; size: NA; V: TRBV20-1; CDR3: CSARVVASQETQYF; DNA: TGCAGTGCTAGAGTCGTGGCATCCCAAGAGACCCAGTACTTC
J: TRBJ2-7; D: TRBD2; size: few; V: TRBV7-9; CDR3: CASSKRERTYEQYF; DNA: TGTGCCAGCAGCAAGCGGGAGAGGACTTACGAGCAGTACTTC
J: TRBJ2-7; D: TRBD1; size: few; V: TRBV4-3; CDR3: CASSRGTGSSYEQYF; DNA: TGCGCCAGCAGCCGAGGGACAGGTAGCTCCTACGAGCAGTACTTC
J: TRBJ2-1; D: TRBD2; size: few; V: TRBV4-3; CDR3: CASSQEASGSVNEQFF; DNA: TGCGCCAGCAGCCAAGAGGCTAGCGGGAGCGTAAATGAGCAGTTCTTC